This TCR beta chain was sequenced during a study of molecular identifiers for immune sequencing clone quantification. For this clonotype: Antigen unknown.

Whole-study findings and limits: In naive cells, under 1% of molecules belonged to clones above 20 RNA copies, against over 97% in effector cells.

In TCRdb, the PCR reads were re-called with MiXCR into one record per CDR3 protein. The profile shows over 550,000 distinct CDR3 sequences, over 25% of them singletons. The source is a human donor in good health. Some libraries in this study had Jurkat cell RNA spiked in. The sample consisted of naive CD8+ T cells from blood, with Jurkat cell RNA spiked in. Regarding subset: FACS-sorted CD8+CD4-CCR7+CD45RA+ naive T cells.

CDR3 sequence (DNA): TGTGCCAGCACCCCGGGGAGAGCGGGGGGACTCACAGATACGCAGTATTTT. This encodes CASTPGRAGGLTDTQYF. This chain uses TRBV7-2 with TRBJ2-3, with 9 positions matching TRBD2. Germline CDR1 and CDR2: SGHTA and FQGNSA. The CDR3 has 17 residues. V was clipped by 7 bases and J by 2 bases; unmatched bases: 13. Together with reference TRBV7-2 and TRBJ2-3, the CDR3 gives the full variable domain: GAGVSQSPSNKVTEKGKDVELRCDPISGHTALYWYRQSLGQGLEFLIYFQGNSAPDKSGLPSDRFSAERTGGSVSTLTIQRTQQEDSAVYLCASTPGRAGGLTDTQYFGPGTRLTVL.